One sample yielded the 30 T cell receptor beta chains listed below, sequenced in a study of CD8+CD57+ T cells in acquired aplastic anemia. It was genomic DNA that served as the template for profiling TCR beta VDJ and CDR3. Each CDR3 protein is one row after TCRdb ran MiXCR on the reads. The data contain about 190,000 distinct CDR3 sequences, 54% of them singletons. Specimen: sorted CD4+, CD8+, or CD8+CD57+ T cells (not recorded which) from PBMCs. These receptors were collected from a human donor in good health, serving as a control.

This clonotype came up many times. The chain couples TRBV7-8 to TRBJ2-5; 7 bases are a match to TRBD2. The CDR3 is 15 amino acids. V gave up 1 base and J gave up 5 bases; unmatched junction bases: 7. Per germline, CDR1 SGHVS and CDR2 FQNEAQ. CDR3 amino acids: CASSLEVYGGETQYF. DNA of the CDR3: TGTGCCAGCAGCTTAGAAGTTTACGGGGGGGAGACCCAGTACTTC.

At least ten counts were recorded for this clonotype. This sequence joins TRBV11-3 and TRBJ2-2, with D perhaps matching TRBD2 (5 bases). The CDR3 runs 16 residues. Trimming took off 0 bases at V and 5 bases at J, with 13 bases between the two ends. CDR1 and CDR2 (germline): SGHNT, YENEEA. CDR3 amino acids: CASSLEPGLGTGELFF. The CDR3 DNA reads TGTGCCAGCAGCTTAGAGCCTGGACTTGGAACCGGGGAGCTGTTTTTT.

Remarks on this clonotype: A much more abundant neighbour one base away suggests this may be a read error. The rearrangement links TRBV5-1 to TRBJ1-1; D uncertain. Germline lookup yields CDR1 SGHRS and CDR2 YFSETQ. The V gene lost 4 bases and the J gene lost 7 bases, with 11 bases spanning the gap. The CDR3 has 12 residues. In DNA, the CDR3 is TGCGCCAGCAGCCCGGGCAGTAATGAAGCTTTCTTT. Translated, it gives CASSPGSNEAFF.

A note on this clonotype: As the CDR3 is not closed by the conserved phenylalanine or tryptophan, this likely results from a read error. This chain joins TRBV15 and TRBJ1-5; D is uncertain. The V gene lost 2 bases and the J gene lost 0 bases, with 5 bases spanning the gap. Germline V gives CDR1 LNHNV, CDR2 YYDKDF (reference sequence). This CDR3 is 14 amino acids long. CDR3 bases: TGTGCCACCAGCAGAATACATAGCAATCAGCCCCAGCATTCT. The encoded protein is CATSRIHSNQPQHS.

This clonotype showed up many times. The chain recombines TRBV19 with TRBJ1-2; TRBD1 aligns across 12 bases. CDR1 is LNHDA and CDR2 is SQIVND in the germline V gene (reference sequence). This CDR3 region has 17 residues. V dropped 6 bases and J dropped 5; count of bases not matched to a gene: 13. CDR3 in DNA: TGTGCCAGTAGCCCGGGACAGGGGGCGCGACCCTCGTATGGCTACACCTTC. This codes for CASSPGQGARPSYGYTF. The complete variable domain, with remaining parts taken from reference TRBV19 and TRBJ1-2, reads DGGITQSPKYLFRKEGQNVTLSCEQNLNHDAMYWYRQDPGQGLRLIYYSQIVNDFQKGDIAEGYSVSREKKESFPLTVTSAQKNPTAFYLCASSPGQGARPSYGYTFGSGTRLTVV.

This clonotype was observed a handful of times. The CDR3 is CASSEGQGSYEQYF. The CDR3, as DNA: TGTGCCAGCAGCGAGGGACAGGGTTCCTACGAGCAGTACTTC. The chain has TRBV9 and TRBJ2-7, with 9 bases aligning to TRBD1. Per germline, CDR1 SGDLS and CDR2 YYNGEE. V lost 3 bases to trimming and J lost 1 base; unmatched junction nucleotides: 2. This CDR3 region has 14 residues.

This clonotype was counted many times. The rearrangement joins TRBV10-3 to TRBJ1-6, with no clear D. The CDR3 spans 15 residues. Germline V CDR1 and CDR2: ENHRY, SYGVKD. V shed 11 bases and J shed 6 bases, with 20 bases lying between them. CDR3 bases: TGTGCCTCAAAAGGCAGTTCAATCCGTAATTCACCCCTCCACTTT. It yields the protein CASKGSSIRNSPLHF.

DNA of the CDR3: TGTGCCAGCAGCCTAAAACTGGGACGGGGGGGTGAGCAGTACTTC. This translates into CASSLKLGRGGEQYF. The chain carries TRBV11-2 and TRBJ2-7; 8 nucleotides line up with TRBD2. This CDR3 spans 15 amino acids. In germline, CDR1 is SGHAT, CDR2 FQNNGV. J was trimmed by 7 bases and V by 5 bases; bases with no gene match: 13. Looking up the rest from reference TRBV11-2 and TRBJ2-7 gives the full variable domain: EAGVAQSPRYKIIEKRQSVAFWCNPISGHATLYWYQQILGQGPKLLIQFQNNGVVDDSQLPKDRFSAERLKGVDSTLKIQPAKLEDSAVYLCASSLKLGRGGEQYFGPGTRLTVT.

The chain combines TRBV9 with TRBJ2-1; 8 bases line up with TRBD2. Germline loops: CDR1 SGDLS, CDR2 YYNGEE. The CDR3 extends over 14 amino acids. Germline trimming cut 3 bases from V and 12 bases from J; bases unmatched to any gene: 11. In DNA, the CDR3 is TGTGCCAGCAGCGCGGGACTAGTAGGGGAGAGGCAGTTCTTC. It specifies CASSAGLVGERQFF.

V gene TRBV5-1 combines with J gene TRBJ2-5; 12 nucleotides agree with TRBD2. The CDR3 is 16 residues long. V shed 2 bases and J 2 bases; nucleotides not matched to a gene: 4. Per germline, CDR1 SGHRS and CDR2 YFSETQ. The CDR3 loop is CASSLLAGGIQETQYF. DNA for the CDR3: TGCGCCAGCAGCTTACTAGCGGGGGGAATACAAGAGACCCAGTACTTC.

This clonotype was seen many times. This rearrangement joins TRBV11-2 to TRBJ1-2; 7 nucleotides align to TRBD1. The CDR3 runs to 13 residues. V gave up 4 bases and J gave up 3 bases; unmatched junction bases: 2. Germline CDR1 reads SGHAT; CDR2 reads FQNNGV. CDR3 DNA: TGTGCCAGCAGCTCGCAGGGGGACTATGGCTACACCTTC. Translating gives CASSSQGDYGYTF.

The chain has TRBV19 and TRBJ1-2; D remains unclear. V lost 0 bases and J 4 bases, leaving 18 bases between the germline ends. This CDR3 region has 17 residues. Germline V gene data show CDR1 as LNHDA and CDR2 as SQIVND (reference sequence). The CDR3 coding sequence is TGTGCCAGTAGTATAGATTTAACGGGAACAGACCCCTATGGCTACACCTTC. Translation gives CASSIDLTGTDPYGYTF. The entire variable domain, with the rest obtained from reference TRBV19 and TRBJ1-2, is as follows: DGGITQSPKYLFRKEGQNVTLSCEQNLNHDAMYWYRQDPGQGLRLIYYSQIVNDFQKGDIAEGYSVSREKKESFPLTVTSAQKNPTAFYLCASSIDLTGTDPYGYTFGSGTRLTVV.

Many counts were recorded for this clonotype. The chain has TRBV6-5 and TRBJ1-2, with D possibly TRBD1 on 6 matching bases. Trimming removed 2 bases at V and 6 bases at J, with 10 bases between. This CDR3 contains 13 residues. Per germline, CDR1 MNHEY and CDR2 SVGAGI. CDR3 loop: CASSYGGANGYTF. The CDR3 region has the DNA TGTGCCAGCAGTTACGGGGGGGCCAATGGCTACACCTTC.

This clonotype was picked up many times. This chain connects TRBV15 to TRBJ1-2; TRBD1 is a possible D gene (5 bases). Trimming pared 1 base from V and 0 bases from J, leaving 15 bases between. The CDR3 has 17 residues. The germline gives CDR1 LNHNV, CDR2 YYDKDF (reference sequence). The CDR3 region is CATSRADAGGANYGYTF. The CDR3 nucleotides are TGTGCCACCAGCAGAGCTGATGCGGGGGGAGCTAACTATGGCTACACCTTC.

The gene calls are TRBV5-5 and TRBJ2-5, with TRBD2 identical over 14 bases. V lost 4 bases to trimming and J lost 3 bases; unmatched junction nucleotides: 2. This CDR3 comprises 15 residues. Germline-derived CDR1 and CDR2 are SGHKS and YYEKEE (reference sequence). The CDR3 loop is CASSPTSGGEETQYF. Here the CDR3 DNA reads TGTGCCAGCAGCCCGACTAGCGGGGGGGAAGAGACCCAGTACTTC.

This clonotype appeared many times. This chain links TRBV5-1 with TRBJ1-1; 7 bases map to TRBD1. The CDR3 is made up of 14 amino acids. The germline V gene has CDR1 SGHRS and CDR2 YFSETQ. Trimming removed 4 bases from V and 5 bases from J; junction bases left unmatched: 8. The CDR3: CASSTPTGRTEAFF. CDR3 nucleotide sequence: TGCGCCAGCAGCACCCCGACAGGGAGGACTGAAGCTTTCTTT.

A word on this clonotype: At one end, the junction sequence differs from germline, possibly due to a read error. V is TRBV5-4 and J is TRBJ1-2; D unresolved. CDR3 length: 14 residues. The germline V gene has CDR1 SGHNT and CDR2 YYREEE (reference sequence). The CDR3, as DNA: TGTGCCAGCAGCTTCCGGACGGCCAACTACGGCTACACCTTC. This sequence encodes CASSFRTANYGYTF.

Written as DNA, the CDR3 is TGTGCCAGCAGCAGCTGCGGGGGCTTATACAATGAGCAGTTCTTC. Protein: CASSSCGGLYNEQFF. The chain is built from TRBV5-6 and TRBJ2-1; perhaps TRBD2 as D (7 bases). Trimming left V 4 bases short and J 4 bases short, with 15 bases between. CDR1 and CDR2 from the germline V gene are SGHDT and YYEEEE. This CDR3 is 15 amino acids long.

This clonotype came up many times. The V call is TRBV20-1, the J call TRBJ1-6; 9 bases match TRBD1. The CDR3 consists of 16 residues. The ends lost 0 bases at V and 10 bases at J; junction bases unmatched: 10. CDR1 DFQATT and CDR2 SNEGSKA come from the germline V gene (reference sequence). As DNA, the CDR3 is TGCAGTGCTAGAGATCCCGGACAGGGGTCTGGGTCACCCCTCCACTTT. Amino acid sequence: CSARDPGQGSGSPLHF.

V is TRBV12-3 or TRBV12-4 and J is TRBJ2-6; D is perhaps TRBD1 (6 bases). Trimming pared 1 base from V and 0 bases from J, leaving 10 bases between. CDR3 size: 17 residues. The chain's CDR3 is CASSLGGGSSGANVLTF. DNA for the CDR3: TGTGCCAGCAGTTTAGGTGGGGGCAGCTCTGGGGCCAACGTCCTGACTTTC.

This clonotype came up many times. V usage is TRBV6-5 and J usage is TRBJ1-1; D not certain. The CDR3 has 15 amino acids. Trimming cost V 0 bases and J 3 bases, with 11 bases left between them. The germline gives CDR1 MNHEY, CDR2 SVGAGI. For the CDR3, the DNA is TGTGCCAGCAGTTACTCTTTACTTGCTTACACTGAAGCTTTCTTT. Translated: CASSYSLLAYTEAFF.

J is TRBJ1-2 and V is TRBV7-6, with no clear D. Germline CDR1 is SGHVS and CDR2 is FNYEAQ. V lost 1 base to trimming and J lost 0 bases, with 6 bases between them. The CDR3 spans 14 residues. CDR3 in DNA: TGTGCCAGCAGCTTAGGACACACTAACTATGGCTACACCTTC. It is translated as CASSLGHTNYGYTF.

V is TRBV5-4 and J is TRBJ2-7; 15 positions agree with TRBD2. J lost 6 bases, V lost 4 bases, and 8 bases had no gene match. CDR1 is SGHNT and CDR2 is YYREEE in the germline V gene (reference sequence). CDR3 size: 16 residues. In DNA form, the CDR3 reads TGTGCCAGCAGCCTCGGACTAGCGGGGGGGCGGGTCGAGCAGTACTTC. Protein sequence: CASSLGLAGGRVEQYF.

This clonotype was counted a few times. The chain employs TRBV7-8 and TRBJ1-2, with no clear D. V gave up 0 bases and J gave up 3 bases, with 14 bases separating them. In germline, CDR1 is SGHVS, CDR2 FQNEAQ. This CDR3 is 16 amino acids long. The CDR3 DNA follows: TGTGCCAGCAGCTTAGCGAGCCAGGCTACTTACTATGGCTACACCTTC. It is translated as CASSLASQATYYGYTF.

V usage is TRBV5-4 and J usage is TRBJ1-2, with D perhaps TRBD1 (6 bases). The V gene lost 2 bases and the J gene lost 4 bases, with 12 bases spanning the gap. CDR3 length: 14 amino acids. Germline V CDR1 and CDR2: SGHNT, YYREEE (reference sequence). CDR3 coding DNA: TGTGCCAGCAGCTTTAAGGGGGTCGGCTATGGCTACACCTTC. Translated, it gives CASSFKGVGYGYTF.

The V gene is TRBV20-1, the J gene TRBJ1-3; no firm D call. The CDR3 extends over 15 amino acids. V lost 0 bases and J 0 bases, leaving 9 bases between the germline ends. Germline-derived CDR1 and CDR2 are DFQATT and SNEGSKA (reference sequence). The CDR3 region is CSARDSGISGNTIYF. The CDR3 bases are TGCAGTGCTAGAGATAGCGGTATCTCTGGAAACACCATATATTTT.

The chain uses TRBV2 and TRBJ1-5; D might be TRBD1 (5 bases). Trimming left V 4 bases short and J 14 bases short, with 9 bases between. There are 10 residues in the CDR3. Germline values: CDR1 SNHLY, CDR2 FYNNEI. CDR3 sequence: CASSGGNEHF. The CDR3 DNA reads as TGTGCCAGCAGTGGGGGCAATGAGCATTTT.

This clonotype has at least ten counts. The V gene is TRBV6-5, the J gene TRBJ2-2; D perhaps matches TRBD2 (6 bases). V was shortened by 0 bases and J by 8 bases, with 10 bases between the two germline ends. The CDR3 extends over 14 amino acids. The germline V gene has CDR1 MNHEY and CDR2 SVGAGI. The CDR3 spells CASSYSAGKGELFF. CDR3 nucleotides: TGTGCCAGCAGTTACTCGGCGGGGAAGGGGGAGCTGTTTTTT.

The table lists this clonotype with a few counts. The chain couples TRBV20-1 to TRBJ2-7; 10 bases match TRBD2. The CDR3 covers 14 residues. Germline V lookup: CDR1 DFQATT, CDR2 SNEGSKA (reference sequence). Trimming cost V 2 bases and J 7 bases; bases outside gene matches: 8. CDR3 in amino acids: CSARQREGADEQYF. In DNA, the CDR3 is TGCAGTGCTAGACAGCGGGAGGGGGCAGATGAGCAGTACTTC.

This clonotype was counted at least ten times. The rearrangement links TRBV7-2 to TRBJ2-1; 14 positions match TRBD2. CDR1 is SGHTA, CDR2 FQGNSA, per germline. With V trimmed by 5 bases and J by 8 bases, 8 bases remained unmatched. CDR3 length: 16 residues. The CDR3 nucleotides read TGTGCCAGCAGCCTCCAGACTAGCGGGGGGGTCTATGAGCAGTTCTTC. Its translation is CASSLQTSGGVYEQFF.